This TCR beta chain came from a study of vaccination and CD4 T cells after COVID-19. Across the study: Each control culture was treated with a CEFX pool, an HIV-1 Nef pool, or no peptide.

Sequenced with the Oncomine TCR Beta short-read assay was DNA taken from cultured CD4+ T cells. The source of extracted genomic DNA was cultured CD4+ T cells. One entry per CDR3 protein results from TCRdb running MiXCR on the PCR reads. The sample holds 23,000 or so distinct CDR3 sequences, approximately 28% seen once. Time point of the sample: late sampling 161 to 241 days after vaccination in a few convalescent patients. The treatment here: roughly 10-day PBMC culture with coronavirus spike peptide pools or control peptides (ViraFEST assay). The ViraFEST method relied on peptide pools to expand antigen-specific T cells, followed by TCR sequencing. Whole-study results and caveats: The analysis of convalescent patients involved relatively few individuals and lacked early post-infection timepoints.

V lost 3 bases and J 1 base, leaving 7 bases between the germline ends. Germline V CDR1 and CDR2: ENHRY, SYGVKD. The CDR3 length is 15 residues. Note on this clonotype: Its antigen remains unidentified.

The specimen comprised CD4+ T cells from blood, cultured in vitro, sampled about 7 months after SARS-CoV-2 vaccination. The receptor comes from a human donor who had recovered from COVID-19. J is TRBJ2-6 and V is TRBV10-3; no reliable D call. CDR3 amino acids: CAISERASGANVLTF. CDR3 nucleotide sequence: TGTGCCATCAGTGAAAGGGCGTCTGGGGCCAACGTCCTGACTTTC.